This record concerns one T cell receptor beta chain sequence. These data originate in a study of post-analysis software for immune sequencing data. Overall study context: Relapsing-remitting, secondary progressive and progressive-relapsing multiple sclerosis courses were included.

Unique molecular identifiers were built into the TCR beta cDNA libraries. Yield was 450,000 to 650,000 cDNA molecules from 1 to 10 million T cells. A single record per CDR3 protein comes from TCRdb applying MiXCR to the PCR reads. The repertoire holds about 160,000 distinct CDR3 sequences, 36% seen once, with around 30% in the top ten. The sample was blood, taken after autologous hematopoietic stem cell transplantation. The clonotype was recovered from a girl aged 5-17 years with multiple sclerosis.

CDR3 region: CATSDQMNRDSGELFF. The CDR3 DNA follows: TGTGCCACCAGTGATCAAATGAACCGGGACAGCGGGGAGCTGTTTTTT. The V and J genes are TRBV24-1 and TRBJ2-2; TRBD1 aligns across 7 bases. The CDR3 totals 16 residues. V trimming: 3 bases; J trimming: 7 bases; junction bases outside the gene matches: 10. The germline gives CDR1 KGHDR, CDR2 SFDVKD.